This is a list of T cell receptor beta chains from one sample in a study of T cells in localized non-small cell lung cancer. Clones were sequenced by immunoSEQ multiplex PCR, and TCRdb holds only the in-frame ones, with some missing. The repertoire includes fewer than 75,000 clones, approximately 84% of them detected once, and 1% to 1.5% sits in the top ten. The specimen comprised peripheral blood, sampled before any cancer treatment. These receptors originate from a female donor over 55 with stage I lung adenocarcinoma. CDR3s include the opening cysteine and the closing phenylalanine or tryptophan. D genes are given only for firm matches.

j_call d_call v_call cdr3_aa
TRBJ1-1 . TRBV7-8 CASSSRRTEAFF
TRBJ2-1 . TRBV5-4 CASSQDSGTYNEQFF
TRBJ1-1 . TRBV19 CASSISRGTEAFF
TRBJ2-3 . TRBV11-1 CASSLVSGGDTQYF
TRBJ1-1 . TRBV6-6 CASSYVTGIAEAFF
TRBJ2-3 . TRBV7-2 CASSLVAGADTQYF
TRBJ1-5 . TRBV2 CASSEAWGVSNQPQHF
TRBJ1-4 . TRBV27 CASSPLTTNEKLFF
TRBJ2-2 . TRBV7-3 CASSSRGNLGELFF
TRBJ1-2 . TRBV5-1 CASSTPEGGLNYGYTF
TRBJ1-6 . TRBV2 CASSEGGNSPLHF
TRBJ2-7 TRBD1 TRBV15 CATSARDRGYEQYF
TRBJ1-2 . TRBV11-3 CASSLARRQSGYTF
TRBJ1-3 . TRBV19 CASSRSGRSSGNTIYF
TRBJ1-4 . TRBV7-2 CASSLGAGGATNEKLFF
TRBJ2-5 . TRBV5-1 CASSLADGTEETQYF
TRBJ1-6 TRBD1 TRBV7-2 CASSSYRGGSPLHF
TRBJ2-3 TRBD2 TRBV14 CASSLLAGVVDTQYF
TRBJ2-1 TRBD2 TRBV4-1 CASSQEASGRLGEQFF
TRBJ2-5 . TRBV14 CASSQGLAQETQYF
TRBJ2-2 . TRBV5-1 CASSLGSRATGELFF
TRBJ2-7 TRBD1 TRBV2 CASSDQGASYEQYF
TRBJ1-1 TRBD1 TRBV27 CASSKKTGGLTEAFF
TRBJ1-1 . TRBV2 CASEGQANTEAFF
TRBJ2-7 TRBD1 TRBV4-2 CASSQLGQGDYEQYF
TRBJ2-5 TRBD1 TRBV6-6 CASSYTGQQETQYF
TRBJ2-7 . TRBV7-2 CASSLGTGRYEQYF
TRBJ1-2 . TRBV5-1 CASSRRESEFYGYTF
TRBJ2-7 TRBD2 TRBV11-1 CASSRGGAYEQYF
TRBJ2-4 . TRBV9 CASSTHDGGRIQYF
TRBJ2-5 TRBD1 TRBV7-9 CASSLTGGSEETQYF
TRBJ1-2 . TRBV4-1 CASSIGGAVSGSYTF
TRBJ2-1 TRBD2 TRBV27 CASSFGLAGGPVVTKQFF
TRBJ1-3 . TRBV2 CASSEGTPGNTIYF
TRBJ1-5 TRBD1 TRBV2 CASSGTEHQPQHF